This record covers a single T cell receptor beta chain. The antigen is not known. The data belong to a study of regulatory dendritic cells for organ transplantation. Study outcomes and limitations: Memory CD8+ T cells were the most oligoclonal; naive cells were highly diverse.

CD4+ or CD8+ T cells were sorted as naive CD45RA+ or memory CD45RO+. The repertoire was sequenced with immunoSEQ multiplex PCR; TCRdb's copy has only in-frame clones and lacks some. The data contain under 40,000 clones, approximately 90% of them singletons. CDR1 is SGHAT, CDR2 FQNNGV, per germline. The CDR3 covers 16 residues. V was pared by 1 base and J by 3 bases, with 5 bases of the junction left unmatched. This receptor was obtained from a human donor in good health. The chain links TRBV11-2 to TRBJ2-1; TRBD1 agrees at 8 bases. The specimen was naive CD8+ T cells from blood. Subset meaning: CD45RA+ naive T cells. CDR3 nucleotides: TGTGCCAGCAGCTTAGTCCGGACAGGGATCTACAATGAGCAGTTCTTC. This gives the protein CASSLVRTGIYNEQFF.